The sequence of this T cell receptor (beta chain) was determined in a study of blood T cell repertoires in COVID-19. Overall study context: COVID-19 samples, acute and convalescent, were from the United States, Italy and Spain.

The germline gives CDR1 SGHTA, CDR2 FQGTGA. V lost 5 bases and J lost 8, with 25 bases in between. CDR3 length: 17 amino acids. Original analysis: Reference gene primer amplification yielded estimated nucleated cell counts. Only in-frame clones appear in the TCRdb table, and some are missing; sequencing was by immunoSEQ multiplex PCR. The D gene and trimming were derived from the DNA, and the V and J assignments and clone size from that table. The repertoire holds under 70,000 clones, under 80% seen once, with 18% in the top ten. The chain recombines TRBV7-3 with TRBJ2-1; a possible D gene is TRBD1 (5 bases). The receptor comes from a man between 60 and 75 years old with acute or convalescent COVID-19. Specimen: peripheral blood. The CDR3 is CASSPHFSGQGRDEQFF. The CDR3 region has the DNA TGTGCCAGCAGCCCACATTTTTCAGGGCAGGGAAGGGATGAGCAGTTCTTC.